The sequence of this TCR beta chain was determined in a study of sequential checkpoint blockade in melanoma. There are a few counts of this clone. The method was immunoSEQ multiplex PCR; TCRdb's version includes in-frame clones alone and lacks a portion of them. The table lists 3,000 to 4,000 clones, roughly 20% of them singletons. Treatment specified: randomized to nivolumab then ipilimumab (arm A) or the reverse (arm B). This sequence was found in a human donor with melanoma. Sequencing was performed on tumor tissue (inferred from file names), taken from a patient given nivolumab and ipilimumab in sequence.

The DNA for the CDR3 is TGTGCCTGGATAAGCCGGGCTTTGGGCGATCAGCCCCAGCATTTT. As protein: CAWISRALGDQPQHF. The J gene is TRBJ1-5, the V gene TRBV30, with D hard to call. The CDR3 length is 15 residues. Germline V gene lookup returns CDR1 GTSNPN and CDR2 SVGIG (reference sequence). Trimming removed 4 bases from V and 5 bases from J, with 18 bases in between.